The clone carrying this TCR beta chain was seen many times. V dropped 6 bases and J dropped 0; count of bases not matched to a gene: 5. Germline V lookup: CDR1 MNHEY, CDR2 SVGAGI. The CDR3 contains 16 residues. Researchers took RNA transcripts and amplified the TCR beta CDR3 regions from them. Carried out on the TCR CDR3, a first-round RT-PCR used the HTBI primer set. TCRdb recomputed calls from the multiplex PCR reads with MiXCR, one row per CDR3 protein. The table includes roughly 500,000 distinct CDR3 sequences, 46% detected once. These data originate in a study of T cells in Graves' hyperthyroidism and ophthalmopathy. Exclusion followed for patients with uncontrolled infection, other autoimmune disease, pregnancy or lactation.

The gene calls are TRBV6-5 and TRBJ1-4; 9 nucleotides line up with TRBD1. The sequenced sample was peripheral blood or thyroid tissue (not recorded which). This clonotype originated in an adult woman with Graves' disease, either hyperthyroidism or ophthalmopathy (not recorded which). The CDR3 region is CASRKQGATTNEKLFF. CDR3 DNA: TGTGCCAGCAGAAAACAGGGGGCGACAACTAATGAAAAACTGTTTTTT.